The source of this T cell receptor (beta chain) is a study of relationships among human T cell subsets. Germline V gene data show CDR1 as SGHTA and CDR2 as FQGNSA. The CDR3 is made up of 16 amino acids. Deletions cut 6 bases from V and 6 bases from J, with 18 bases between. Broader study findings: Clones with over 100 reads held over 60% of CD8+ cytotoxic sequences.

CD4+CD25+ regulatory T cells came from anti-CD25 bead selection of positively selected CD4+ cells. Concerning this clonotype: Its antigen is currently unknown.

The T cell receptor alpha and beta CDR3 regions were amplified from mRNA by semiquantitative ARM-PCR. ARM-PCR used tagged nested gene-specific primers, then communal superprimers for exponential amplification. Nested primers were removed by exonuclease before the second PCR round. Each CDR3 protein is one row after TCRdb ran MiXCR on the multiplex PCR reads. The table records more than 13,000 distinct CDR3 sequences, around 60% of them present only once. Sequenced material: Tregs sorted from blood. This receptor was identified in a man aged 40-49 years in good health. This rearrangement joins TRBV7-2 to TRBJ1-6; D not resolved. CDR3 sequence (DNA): TGTGCCAGCAGTTCCCTGGCCACCCGTAGTAATTCACCCCTCCACTTT. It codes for CASSSLATRSNSPLHF.